The 6 T cell receptor beta chains reported below all come from one sample, sequenced in a study of T cell responses to AZD1222 COVID-19 vaccine. The data were produced by immunoSEQ multiplex PCR, yet TCRdb's version contains in-frame clones alone and is incomplete. The sample has around 72,000 clones; around 90% are singletons. The specimen was peripheral blood, collected on day 0 of AZD1222 vaccination. The origin of the receptors is an adult in good health.

The CDR3 bases are TGTGCCAGCCGTCTAGGGCTCGGCTACACCTTC. Amino acids: CASRLGLGYTF. This sequence joins TRBV2 and TRBJ1-2; D ambiguous. Germline values: CDR1 SNHLY, CDR2 FYNNEI. Trimming pared 8 bases from V and 8 bases from J, leaving 12 bases between. This CDR3 spans 11 amino acids.

The V and J genes are TRBV25-1 and TRBJ2-3; the match to TRBD2 covers 7 bases. J was trimmed by 6 bases and V by 8 bases; bases with no gene match: 20. CDR1 is MGHDK and CDR2 is SYGVNS in the germline V gene. The CDR3 consists of 17 residues. DNA of the CDR3: TGTGCCAGCGGTGGTGGGGCCAGCGGGACCTGGGGGGATACGCAGTATTTT. Protein product: CASGGGASGTWGDTQYF.

The chain recombines TRBV19 with TRBJ1-2, with D tentatively TRBD1 (6 bases). The CDR3 length is 15 residues. V dropped 3 bases and J dropped 4 bases, with 15 bases sitting between them. Germline V lookup: CDR1 LNHDA, CDR2 SQIVND (reference sequence). The CDR3: CASSIRDTSLYGYTF. CDR3 DNA: TGTGCCAGTAGTATTAGGGACACCTCCCTCTATGGCTACACCTTC.

V and J are TRBV27 and TRBJ2-6, with 8 positions matching TRBD2. The length of the CDR3 is 17 residues. Trimming at V came to 7 bases and at J to 0 bases, leaving 8 bases not matched to a gene. CDR1 MNHEY and CDR2 SMNVEV come from the germline V gene (reference sequence). The CDR3 region is CASTPGRGASGANVLTF. The CDR3, as DNA: TGTGCCAGCACCCCCGGGCGGGGGGCCTCTGGGGCCAACGTCCTGACTTTC.

The chain links TRBV2 to TRBJ1-4; D unresolved. The germline V gene has CDR1 SNHLY and CDR2 FYNNEI. V dropped 1 base and J dropped 5 bases, with 11 bases sitting between them. This CDR3 is built from 15 residues. The CDR3, as DNA: TGTGCCAGCAGTGAAGATCGGCAGCAGAATGAAAAACTGTTTTTT. This gives the protein CASSEDRQQNEKLFF.

V usage is TRBV9 and J usage is TRBJ2-1; a possible D gene is TRBD2 (5 bases). The CDR3 has 15 amino acids. Trimming left V 3 bases short and J 6 bases short, with 16 bases between. The germline V gene encodes CDR1 SGDLS and CDR2 YYNGEE. This CDR3 is CASSAKLETRNEQFF. The CDR3 coding sequence is TGTGCCAGCAGCGCTAAACTAGAGACCCGCAATGAGCAGTTCTTC.